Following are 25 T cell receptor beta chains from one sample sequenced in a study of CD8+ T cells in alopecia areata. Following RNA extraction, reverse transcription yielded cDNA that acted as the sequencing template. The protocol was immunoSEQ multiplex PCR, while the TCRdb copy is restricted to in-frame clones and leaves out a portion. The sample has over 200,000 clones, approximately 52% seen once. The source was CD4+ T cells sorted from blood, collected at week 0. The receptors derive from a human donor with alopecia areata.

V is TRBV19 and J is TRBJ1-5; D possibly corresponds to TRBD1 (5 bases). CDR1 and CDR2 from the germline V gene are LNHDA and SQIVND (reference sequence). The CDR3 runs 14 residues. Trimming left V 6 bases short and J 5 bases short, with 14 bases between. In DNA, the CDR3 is TGTGCCAGTAGGCCCTTTATGGGGGATCAGCCCCAGCATTTT. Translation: CASRPFMGDQPQHF.

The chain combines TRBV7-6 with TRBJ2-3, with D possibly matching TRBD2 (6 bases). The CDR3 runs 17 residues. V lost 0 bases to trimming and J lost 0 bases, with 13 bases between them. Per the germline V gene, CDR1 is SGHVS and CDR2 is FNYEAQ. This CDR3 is CASSLAASAYSTDTQYF. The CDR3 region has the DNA TGTGCCAGCAGCTTAGCGGCTAGCGCATATAGCACAGATACGCAGTATTTT.

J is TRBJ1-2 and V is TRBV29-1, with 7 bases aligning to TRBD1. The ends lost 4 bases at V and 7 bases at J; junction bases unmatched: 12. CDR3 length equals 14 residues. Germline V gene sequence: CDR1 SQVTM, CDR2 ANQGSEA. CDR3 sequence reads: CSVGRGQFLPGYTF. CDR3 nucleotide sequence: TGCAGCGTTGGAAGGGGACAGTTTTTGCCTGGCTACACCTTC.

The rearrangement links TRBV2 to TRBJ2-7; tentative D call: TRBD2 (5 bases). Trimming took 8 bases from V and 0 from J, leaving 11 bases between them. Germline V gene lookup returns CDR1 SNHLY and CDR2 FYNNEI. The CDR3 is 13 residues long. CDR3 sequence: CASLRDSSYEQYF. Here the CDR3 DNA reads TGTGCCAGCCTCCGGGATTCCTCCTACGAGCAGTACTTC.

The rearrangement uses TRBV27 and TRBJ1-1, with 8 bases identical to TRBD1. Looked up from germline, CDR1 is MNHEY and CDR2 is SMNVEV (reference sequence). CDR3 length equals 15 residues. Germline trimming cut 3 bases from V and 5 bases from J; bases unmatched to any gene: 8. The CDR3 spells CASSLVGQGRTEAFF. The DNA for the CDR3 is TGTGCCAGCAGTTTGGTAGGACAGGGCAGAACTGAAGCTTTCTTT.

CDR3 sequence: CAWSAVTGGGGYTF. As DNA, the CDR3 is TGTGCCTGGAGCGCGGTGACAGGGGGCGGAGGCTACACCTTC. The gene calls are TRBV30 and TRBJ1-2; 10 bases align to TRBD1. This CDR3 has 14 amino acids. Germline assignment: CDR1 GTSNPN and CDR2 SVGIG (reference sequence). Trimming took 3 bases from V and 8 from J; bases not matched to a gene: 9.

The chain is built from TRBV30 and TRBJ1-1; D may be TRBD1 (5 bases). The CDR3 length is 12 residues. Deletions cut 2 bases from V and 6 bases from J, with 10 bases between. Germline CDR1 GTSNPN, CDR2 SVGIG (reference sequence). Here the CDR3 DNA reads TGTGCCTGGAGTAGACAGTCCCCTGAAGCTTTCTTT. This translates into CAWSRQSPEAFF.

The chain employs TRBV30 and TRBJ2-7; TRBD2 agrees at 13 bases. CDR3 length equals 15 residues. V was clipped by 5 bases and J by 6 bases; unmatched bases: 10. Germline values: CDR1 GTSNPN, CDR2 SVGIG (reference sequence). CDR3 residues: CAWRAGRLAGGEQYF. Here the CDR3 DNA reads TGTGCCTGGCGGGCTGGGAGACTAGCGGGGGGCGAGCAGTACTTC. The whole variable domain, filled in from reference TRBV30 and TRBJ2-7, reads SQTIHQWPATLVQPVGSPLSLECTVEGTSNPNLYWYRQAAGRGLQLLFYSVGIGQISSEVPQNLSASRPQDRQFILSSKKLLLSDSGFYLCAWRAGRLAGGEQYFGPGTRLTVT.

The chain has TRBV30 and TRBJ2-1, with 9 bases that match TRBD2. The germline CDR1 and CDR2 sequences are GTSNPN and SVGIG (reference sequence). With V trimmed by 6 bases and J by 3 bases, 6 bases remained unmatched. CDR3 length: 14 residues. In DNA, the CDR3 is TGTGCCTGCACCACTAGCGGGCTCTACAATGAGCAGTTCTTC. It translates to CACTTSGLYNEQFF. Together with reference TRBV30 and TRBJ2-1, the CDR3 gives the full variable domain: SQTIHQWPATLVQPVGSPLSLECTVEGTSNPNLYWYRQAAGRGLQLLFYSVGIGQISSEVPQNLSASRPQDRQFILSSKKLLLSDSGFYLCACTTSGLYNEQFFGPGTRLTVL.

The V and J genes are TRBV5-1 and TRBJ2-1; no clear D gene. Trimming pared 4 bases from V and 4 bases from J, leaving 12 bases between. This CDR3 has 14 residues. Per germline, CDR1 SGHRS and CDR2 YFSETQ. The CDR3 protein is CASSGARIYNEQFF. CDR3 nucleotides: TGCGCCAGCAGCGGCGCCAGGATTTACAATGAGCAGTTCTTC.

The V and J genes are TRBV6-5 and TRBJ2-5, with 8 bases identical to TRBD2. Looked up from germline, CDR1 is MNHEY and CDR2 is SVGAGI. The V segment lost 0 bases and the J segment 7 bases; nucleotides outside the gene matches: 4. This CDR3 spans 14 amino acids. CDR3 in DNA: TGTGCCAGCAGTTACTCAGGGACTAGTGTGACCCAGTACTTC. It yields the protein CASSYSGTSVTQYF.

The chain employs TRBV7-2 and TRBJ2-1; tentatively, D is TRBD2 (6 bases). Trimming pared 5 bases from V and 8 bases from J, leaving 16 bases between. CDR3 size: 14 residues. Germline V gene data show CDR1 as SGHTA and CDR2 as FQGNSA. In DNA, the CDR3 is TGTGCCAGCAGCCCCTCCCGCGGGATCCATGAGCAGTTCTTC. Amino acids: CASSPSRGIHEQFF.

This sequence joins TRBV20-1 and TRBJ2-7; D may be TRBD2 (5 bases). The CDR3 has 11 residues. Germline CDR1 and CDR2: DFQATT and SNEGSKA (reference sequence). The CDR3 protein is CSSGSSYEQYF. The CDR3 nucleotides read TGCTCGTCGGGGAGCTCCTACGAGCAGTACTTC.

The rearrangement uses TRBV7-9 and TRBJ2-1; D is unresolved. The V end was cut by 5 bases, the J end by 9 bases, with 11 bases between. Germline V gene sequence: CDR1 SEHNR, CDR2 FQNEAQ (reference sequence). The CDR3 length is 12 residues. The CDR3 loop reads CASSPPSSEQFF. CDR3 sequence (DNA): TGTGCCAGCAGCCCCCCGTCGTCTGAGCAGTTCTTC.

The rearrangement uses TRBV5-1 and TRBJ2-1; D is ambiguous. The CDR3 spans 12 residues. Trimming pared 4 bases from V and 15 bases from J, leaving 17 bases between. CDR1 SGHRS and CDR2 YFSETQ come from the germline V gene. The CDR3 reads CASSAGRRVVFF. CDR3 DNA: TGCGCCAGCAGCGCCGGCCGAAGGGTAGTGTTCTTC.

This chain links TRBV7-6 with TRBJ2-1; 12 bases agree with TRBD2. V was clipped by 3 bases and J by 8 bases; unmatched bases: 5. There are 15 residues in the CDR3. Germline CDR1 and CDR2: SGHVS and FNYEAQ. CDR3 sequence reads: CASSFRTSGAYEQFF. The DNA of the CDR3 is TGTGCCAGCAGCTTCCGGACTAGCGGGGCTTATGAGCAGTTCTTC.

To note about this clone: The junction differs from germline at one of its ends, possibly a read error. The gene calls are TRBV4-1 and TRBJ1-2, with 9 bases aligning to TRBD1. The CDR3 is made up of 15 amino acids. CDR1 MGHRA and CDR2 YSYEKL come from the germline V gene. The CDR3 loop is CASSQPGQGKGGHTF. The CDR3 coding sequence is TGCGCCAGCAGCCAACCGGGACAGGGAAAAGGTGGCCACACCTTC.

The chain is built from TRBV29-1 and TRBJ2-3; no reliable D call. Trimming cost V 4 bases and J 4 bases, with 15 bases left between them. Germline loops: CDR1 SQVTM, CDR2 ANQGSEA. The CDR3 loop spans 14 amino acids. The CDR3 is CSVGGLLKADTQYF. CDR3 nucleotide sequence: TGCAGCGTTGGGGGTCTCCTGAAGGCAGATACGCAGTATTTT.

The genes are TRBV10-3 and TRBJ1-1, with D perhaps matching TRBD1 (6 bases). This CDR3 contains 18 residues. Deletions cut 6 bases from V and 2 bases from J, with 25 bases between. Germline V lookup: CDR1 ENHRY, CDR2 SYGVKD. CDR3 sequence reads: CAISPRTRGGLTNTEAFF. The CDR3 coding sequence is TGTGCCATCAGCCCTAGAACGCGCGGGGGCCTTACCAACACTGAAGCTTTCTTT.

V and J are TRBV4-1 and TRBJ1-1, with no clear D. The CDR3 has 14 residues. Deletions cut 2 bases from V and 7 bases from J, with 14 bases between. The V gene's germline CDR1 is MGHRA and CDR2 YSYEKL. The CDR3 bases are TGCGCCAGCAGCCAAATAGGGAGTAGGGATGAAGCTTTCTTT. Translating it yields CASSQIGSRDEAFF.

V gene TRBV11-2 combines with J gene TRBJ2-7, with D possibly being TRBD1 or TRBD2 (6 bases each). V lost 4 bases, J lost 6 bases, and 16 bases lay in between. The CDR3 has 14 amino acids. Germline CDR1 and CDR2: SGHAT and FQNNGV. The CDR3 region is CASSYRIGGLEQYF. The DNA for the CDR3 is TGTGCCAGCAGCTATCGCATAGGGGGACTCGAGCAGTACTTC. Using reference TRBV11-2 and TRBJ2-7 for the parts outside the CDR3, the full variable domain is EAGVAQSPRYKIIEKRQSVAFWCNPISGHATLYWYQQILGQGPKLLIQFQNNGVVDDSQLPKDRFSAERLKGVDSTLKIQPAKLEDSAVYLCASSYRIGGLEQYFGPGTRLTVT.

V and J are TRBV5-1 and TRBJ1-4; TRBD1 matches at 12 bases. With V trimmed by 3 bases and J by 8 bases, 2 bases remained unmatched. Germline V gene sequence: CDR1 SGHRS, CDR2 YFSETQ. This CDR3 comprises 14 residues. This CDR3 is CASSSGTGGEKLFF. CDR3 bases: TGCGCCAGCAGCTCCGGGACAGGGGGCGAAAAACTGTTTTTT.

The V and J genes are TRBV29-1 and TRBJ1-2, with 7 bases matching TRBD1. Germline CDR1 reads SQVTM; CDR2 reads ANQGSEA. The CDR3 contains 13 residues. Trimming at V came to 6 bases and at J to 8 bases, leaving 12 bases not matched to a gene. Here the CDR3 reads CSVSSGTAPGYTF. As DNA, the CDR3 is TGCAGCGTGTCCTCCGGGACAGCACCCGGCTACACCTTC.

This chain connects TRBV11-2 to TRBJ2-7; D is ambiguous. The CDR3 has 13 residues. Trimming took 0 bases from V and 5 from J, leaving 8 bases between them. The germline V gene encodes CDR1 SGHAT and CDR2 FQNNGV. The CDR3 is CASSLDLRNEQYF. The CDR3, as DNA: TGTGCCAGCAGCTTAGATCTGAGGAACGAGCAGTACTTC.

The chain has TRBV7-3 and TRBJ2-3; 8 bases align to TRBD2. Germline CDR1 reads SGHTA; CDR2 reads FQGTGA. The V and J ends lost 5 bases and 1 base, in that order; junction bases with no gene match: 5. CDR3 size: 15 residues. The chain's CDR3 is CASSAAGVGTDTQYF. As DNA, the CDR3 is TGTGCCAGCAGCGCAGCGGGAGTAGGCACAGATACGCAGTATTTT.